One and the same sample provided the 6 T cell receptor beta chains below, sequenced in a study of CD8+ T cells in alopecia areata. Extracted RNA was reverse transcribed into cDNA, the sequencing template. Some clones are missing from TCRdb's copy, which holds only in-frame ones; the method was immunoSEQ multiplex PCR. This sample has more than 250,000 clones, each found more than once. A sort of pooled cutaneous lymph node cells used CD4, CD8alpha, NKG2D, NKG2ACE and other stains. Sequenced material: CD4+ T cells sorted from a lymph node. The receptors originated from a C3H/HeJ mouse with alopecia areata. The mouse strain carries the MHC haplotype H2-k.

Comment on this clone: Gene names follow the mouse nomenclature. The CDR3 extends 4 residues past the end of the read, so its final part is completed from the germline J gene. The V gene is TRBV14, the J gene TRBJ1-1; TRBD1 agrees at 8 bases. Germline values: CDR1 SGHDT, CDR2 FRDEAV. Trimming removed 4 bases from V and 3 bases from J; junction bases left unmatched: 8. The CDR3 has 15 amino acids. CDR3 bases read: TGTGCCAGCAGTCTAGACAGGGGATGGGACACA. Translation: CASSLDRGWDT. The CDR3 in full is CASSLDRGWDTEVFF.

A word on this clone: Gene names are mouse gene names. Read coverage stops 4 residues before the CDR3 terminus; the germline J gene supplies the remainder. V usage is TRBV13-3 and J usage is TRBJ2-1; 9 bases map to TRBD2. CDR1 is NNHDY and CDR2 is SYVADS in the germline V gene. The CDR3 is made up of 13 amino acids. The DNA read from the CDR3 is TGTGCCAGCAGTGATACTGGGGGGCCT. Protein sequence: CASSDTGGP. The complete CDR3 reads CASSDTGGPEQFF.

This clone has more than one count but fewer than ten. Here the gene names and germline are mouse. The CDR3 is cut off 4 residues early in the read; its end comes from the germline J gene. The rearrangement joins TRBV31 to TRBJ1-2; 9 bases are shared with TRBD1. The CDR3 has 11 residues. Germline V gene sequence: CDR1 GKSSPN, CDR2 SITVG. The CDR3 spells CAWGTGSDYTF. The sequenced part of the CDR3 DNA is TGTGCCTGGGGGACAGGGTCC.

Comments on this clone: Gene names denote mouse genes. The CDR3 extends 4 residues past the end of the read, so its final part is completed from the germline J gene. J is TRBJ2-5 and V is TRBV19; 8 positions match TRBD1. The CDR3 extends over 12 amino acids. Per germline, CDR1 FNHDT and CDR2 SITEND (reference sequence). This CDR3 is CASTGGEDTQYF. Incomplete CDR3 DNA: TGTGCCAGCACAGGGGGCGAAGAC. The whole variable domain, remainder taken from reference TRBV19 and TRBJ2-5, is GGIITQTPKFLIGQEGQKLTLKCQQNFNHDTMYWYRQDSGKGLRLIYYSITENDLQKGDLSEGYDASREKKSSFSLTVTSAQKNEMAVFLCASTGGEDTQYFGPGTRLLVL.

This clone has more than one count but fewer than ten. Gene labels here are mouse ones. The read ends 4 residues early relative to the CDR3; the germline J gene fills the gap. Within the sample, other DNA sequences also encode this same CDR3. V and J are TRBV13-1 and TRBJ1-2, with 12 bases fitting TRBD1. CDR3 length: 14 amino acids. With 5 bases clipped from V and 4 bases from J, the junction kept 3 bases outside the gene matches. Germline V lookup: CDR1 NSHNY, CDR2 SYGAGN. CDR3 DNA (partial): TGTGCCAGCAGGGGACAGGGGGCCGGCTCC. This gives the protein CASRGQGAGS. The whole CDR3 sequence reads CASRGQGAGSDYTF.

The table lists this clone with a few counts. Each gene name is a mouse one. Sequencing ends 4 residues short of the CDR3 end; the germline J gene provides the rest. The identical CDR3 is also encoded by other nucleotide sequences in the sample. The chain employs TRBV1 and TRBJ2-3; TRBD2 is a possible D gene (6 bases). Trimming pared 3 bases from V and 0 bases from J, leaving 10 bases between. In germline, CDR1 is NSQYPW, CDR2 LRSPGD (reference sequence). The CDR3 runs 15 residues. The CDR3 bases that were read are TGCACCTGCAGTGCCTGGGGTCCTAGTGCAGAA. Its protein is CTCSAWGPSAE. The complete CDR3 reads CTCSAWGPSAETLYF. The complete variable domain, with remaining parts taken from reference TRBV1 and TRBJ2-3, reads VTLLEQNPRWRLVPRGQAVNLRCILKNSQYPWMSWYQQDLQKQLQWLFTLRSPGDKEVKSLPGADYLATRVTDTELRLQVANMSQGRTLYCTCSAWGPSAETLYFGSGTRLTVL.